Below, 16 T cell receptor beta chains from the same sample are listed, as sequenced in a study of cytomegalovirus exposure and HLA in healthy donors. PCR amplification relied on 60 Vbeta primers (plus 13 Jbeta primers). This table comes from immunoSEQ multiplex PCR, and its TCRdb copy is limited to in-frame clones, with some not included. Found here are 100,000 or so clones, roughly 12% of them singletons; the top ten hold 16%. The sample consisted of PBMCs. These receptors all come from a man in his forties in good health and CMV-seropositive.

This clone was picked up a small number of times. Mismatch with germline at one junction end may stem from a read error. J is TRBJ2-2 and V is TRBV5-4, with D maybe TRBD2 (6 bases). This CDR3 region has 14 residues. Germline-derived CDR1 and CDR2 are SGHNT and YYREEE (reference sequence). The CDR3 DNA reads as TGTGCCAGCACCTTGCCCGGGACTCCCGGGGAGCTGTTTTTT. It is translated as CASTLPGTPGELFF.

This chain joins TRBV28 and TRBJ1-2, with a weak D call TRBD1 (6 bases). Per the germline V gene, CDR1 is MDHEN and CDR2 is SYDVKM. The CDR3 runs to 13 residues. V dropped 6 bases and J dropped 5 bases, with 13 bases sitting between them. This chain's CDR3 is CASRPSDSYGYTF. CDR3 DNA: TGTGCCAGCAGACCCTCGGACAGTTATGGCTACACCTTC.

The V gene is TRBV10-3, the J gene TRBJ2-7, with D perhaps TRBD1 (5 bases). Germline V CDR1 and CDR2: ENHRY, SYGVKD. V gave up 11 bases and J gave up 4 bases, with 21 bases separating them. The CDR3 totals 14 residues. CDR3 sequence reads: CASTKTQANYEQYF. Written as DNA, the CDR3 is TGTGCCTCCACAAAAACACAGGCTAATTACGAGCAGTACTTC.

This chain's CDR3 is CASSGSGRGSYEQYF. In DNA, the CDR3 is TGTGCCAGCAGCGGAAGCGGGAGAGGGTCCTACGAGCAGTACTTC. V is TRBV13 and J is TRBJ2-7; TRBD2 matches at 8 bases. The CDR3 spans 15 residues. The V gene's germline CDR1 is PRHDT and CDR2 FYEKMQ (reference sequence). The ends lost 5 bases at V and 1 base at J; junction bases unmatched: 7.

The chain employs TRBV11-2 and TRBJ2-1; no firm D call. The CDR3 is made up of 14 amino acids. Germline lookup yields CDR1 SGHAT and CDR2 FQNNGV. Trimming removed 5 bases from V and 0 bases from J, with 8 bases in between. The CDR3 coding sequence is TGTGCCAGCAGCCCCCCCTACTCCTACAATGAGCAGTTCTTC. As protein: CASSPPYSYNEQFF.

The V and J genes are TRBV4-1 and TRBJ1-5, with D perhaps TRBD1 (5 bases). The V gene lost 2 bases and the J gene lost 9 bases, with 11 bases spanning the gap. Germline assignment: CDR1 MGHRA and CDR2 YSYEKL. This CDR3 comprises 13 residues. For the CDR3, the DNA is TGCGCCAGCAGCCAATTAGGGGTTGGGCCCCAGCATTTT. Protein sequence: CASSQLGVGPQHF.

This clone has more than one count but fewer than ten. CDR3 loop: CASSLAGLGGYTF. In DNA, the CDR3 is TGCGCCAGCAGCTTGGCAGGGCTGGGTGGCTACACCTTC. The chain couples TRBV5-1 to TRBJ1-2, with D possibly matching TRBD1 (5 bases). The CDR3 covers 13 residues. The ends were cut back, 0 bases at V and 7 bases at J, with 10 bases in the middle. Germline V gene data show CDR1 as SGHRS and CDR2 as YFSETQ.

The table lists this clone with a few counts. The chain is built from TRBV27 and TRBJ2-5; TRBD2 might be the D (5 bases). V was trimmed by 6 bases and J by 5 bases, leaving 16 bases between them. Per germline, CDR1 MNHEY and CDR2 SMNVEV (reference sequence). CDR3 length equals 14 residues. The CDR3 sequence: CASREAGPTETQYF. In nucleotides, the CDR3 is TGTGCCAGCAGAGAGGCGGGCCCCACGGAGACCCAGTACTTC.

The table lists this clone with a count of one. The V call is TRBV7-8, the J call TRBJ2-7; tentatively, D is TRBD2 (5 bases). The germline gives CDR1 SGHVS, CDR2 FQNEAQ. Trimming removed 1 base at V and 7 bases at J, with 14 bases between. The CDR3 consists of 14 residues. The CDR3 DNA sequence: TGTGCCAGCAGCTTAGGAGGATCGCCGGGGGAGCAGTACTTC. Translating it yields CASSLGGSPGEQYF.

This clone turned up a few times. The chain is built from TRBV6-6 and TRBJ2-2; D perhaps matches TRBD1 (6 bases). The length of the CDR3 is 13 residues. Germline V gives CDR1 MNHNY, CDR2 SVGAGI (reference sequence). Trimming shortened V by 8 bases and J by 0 bases, and 7 bases separated the two germline ends. The CDR3 coding sequence is TGTGCCAGCGCAGGGGCGAACACCGGGGAGCTGTTTTTT. Translated: CASAGANTGELFF.

V and J are TRBV5-1 and TRBJ2-7; 7 nucleotides line up with TRBD1. J lost 2 bases, V lost 4 bases, and 15 bases had no gene match. The CDR3 runs to 17 residues. The germline gives CDR1 SGHRS, CDR2 YFSETQ. The CDR3 region is CASSTFTTGARAYEQYF. CDR3 nucleotides: TGCGCCAGCAGCACCTTCACCACAGGGGCGAGAGCCTACGAGCAGTACTTC. Looking up the rest from reference TRBV5-1 and TRBJ2-7 gives the full variable domain: KAGVTQTPRYLIKTRGQQVTLSCSPISGHRSVSWYQQTPGQGLQFLFEYFSETQRNKGNFPGRFSGRQFSNSRSEMNVSTLELGDSALYLCASSTFTTGARAYEQYFGPGTRLTVT.

The chain uses TRBV5-5 and TRBJ1-1, with 7 positions matching TRBD1. Germline V gene sequence: CDR1 SGHKS, CDR2 YYEKEE (reference sequence). The CDR3 covers 15 residues. J gave up 1 base and V 1 base, and 4 bases lay outside the gene matches. The CDR3 sequence: CASSLTGTANTEAFF. DNA of the CDR3: TGTGCCAGCAGCTTGACCGGGACAGCGAACACTGAAGCTTTCTTT. The variable domain in full, completed from reference TRBV5-5 and TRBJ1-1, reads DAGVTQSPTHLIKTRGQQVTLRCSPISGHKSVSWYQQVLGQGPQFIFQYYEKEERGRGNFPDRFSARQFPNYSSELNVNALLLGDSALYLCASSLTGTANTEAFFGQGTRLTVV.

The chain carries TRBV10-1 and TRBJ2-3, with a weak D call TRBD2 (6 bases). Germline lookup yields CDR1 WNHNN and CDR2 SYGVQD (reference sequence). Between the trimmed V and J ends, which lost 2 bases and 0 bases, there was a span of 12 bases. The length of the CDR3 is 16 residues. CDR3 region: CASSEKWEASTDTQYF. CDR3 DNA: TGCGCCAGCAGTGAGAAGTGGGAGGCCAGCACAGATACGCAGTATTTT.

The chain uses TRBV7-9 and TRBJ2-3; 9 nucleotides agree with TRBD1. The CDR3 totals 14 residues. The germline gives CDR1 SEHNR, CDR2 FQNEAQ (reference sequence). CDR3 in amino acids: CAAKDRGITDTQYF. As DNA, the CDR3 is TGTGCAGCGAAAGACAGGGGGATCACAGATACGCAGTATTTT.

The chain has TRBV7-3 and TRBJ2-3; TRBD2 might be the D (6 bases). The V end was cut by 3 bases, the J end by 0 bases, with 7 bases between. Germline values: CDR1 SGHTA, CDR2 FQGTGA. The CDR3 sequence is 14 residues long. The CDR3 DNA sequence: TGTGCCAGCAGCTTCAGCGGGAGCACAGATACGCAGTATTTT. Translation gives CASSFSGSTDTQYF.

The J gene is TRBJ2-7, the V gene TRBV18, with TRBD2 matching over 11 bases. CDR3 size: 15 residues. The V gene's germline CDR1 is KGHSH and CDR2 LQKENI. V shed 0 bases and J 2 bases; nucleotides not matched to a gene: 0. In DNA form, the CDR3 reads TGTGCCAGCTCACCACCGGGACTAGCGGCCTACGAGCAGTACTTC. This translates into CASSPPGLAAYEQYF.